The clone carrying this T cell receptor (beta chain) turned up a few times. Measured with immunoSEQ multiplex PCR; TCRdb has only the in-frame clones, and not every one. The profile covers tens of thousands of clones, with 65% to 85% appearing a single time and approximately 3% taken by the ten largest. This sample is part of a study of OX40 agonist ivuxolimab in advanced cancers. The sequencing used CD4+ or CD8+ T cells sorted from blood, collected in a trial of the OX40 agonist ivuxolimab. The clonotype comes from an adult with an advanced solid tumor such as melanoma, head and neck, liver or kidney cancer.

CDR3 amino acids: CASSKVGVNSGANVLTF. In DNA form, the CDR3 reads TGTGCCAGCAGCAAGGTGGGGGTAAACTCTGGGGCCAACGTCCTGACTTTC. The chain employs TRBV5-8 and TRBJ2-6; D possibly matches TRBD1 or TRBD2 (5 bases each). V gave up 4 bases and J gave up 0 bases, with 14 bases separating them. The CDR3 has 17 residues. Germline loops: CDR1 SGHTS, CDR2 YDEGEE.